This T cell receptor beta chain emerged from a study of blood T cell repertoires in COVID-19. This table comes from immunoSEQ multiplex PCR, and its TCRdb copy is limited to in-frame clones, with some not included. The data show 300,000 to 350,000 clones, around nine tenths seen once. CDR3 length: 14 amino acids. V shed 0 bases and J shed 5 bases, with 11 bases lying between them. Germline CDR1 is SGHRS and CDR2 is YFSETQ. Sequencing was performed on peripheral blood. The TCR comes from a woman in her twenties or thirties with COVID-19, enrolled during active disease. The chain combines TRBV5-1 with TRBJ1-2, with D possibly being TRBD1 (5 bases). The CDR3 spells CASSLEPGKYGYTF. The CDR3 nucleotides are TGCGCCAGCAGCTTGGAGCCAGGGAAGTATGGCTACACCTTC.